This TCR beta chain was sequenced during a study of T-cell reconstitution after alpha-beta-depleted transplantation in children (TCRdb year 2016). At the level of the whole study: Using TCR repertoire profiling, the study followed T-cell immune reconstitution in a quantitative way in children after TCRalphabeta/CD19-depleted allogeneic hematopoietic cell transplantation. Results the study describes overall, beyond this receptor: Apparently early alphabetaT-cell count recovery about two months after transplant reportedly relied on only several hundred rapidly expanded clones derived from non-depleted graft cells. Over subsequent months, a decline in hyperexpanded clone frequencies was noted, and after one year, T-cell counts and TCRbeta diversity were mostly ascribed to newly produced T cells. The high TCRbeta diversity at day 60 in some patients was ascribed to recipient T cells and intrathymic progenitors that had survived conditioning.

With regard to this clonotype: This receptor's antigen is unknown. No per-base quality is available; no much larger clone lies one base away.

CDR1 and CDR2 were assigned from the germline V gene as SGHRS and YFSETQ. For this chain, trimming is 4 bases at the V end and 0 bases at the J end, and the number of junction bases without a gene match is 7. From cysteine to phenylalanine, the CDR3 is 16 amino acids long. Here the CDR3 DNA is all that survives: 48 bases in frame from base 1. The meaning of the sample's treatment or condition label: allogeneic hematopoietic cell transplantation with graft depleted of TCRalphabeta T cells and CD19 B cells. Transplant recipients were children who received TCRalphabeta/CD19-depleted allogeneic hematopoietic cell grafts. The library came from PCR. The reads were generated on an Illumina HiSeq 2500. Molecular barcoding was employed in the preparation of TCR libraries, with unique molecular identifiers being used to normalize TCRbeta repertoire quantification. TCRdb applied fastp at Q25 and MiXCR to the public reads, then kept only in-frame beta chains. Every CDR3 protein is listed once, alongside the most common genes and DNA of its rows. Recorded for this sample are a few hundred thousand distinct CDR3 sequences; over 40% of them occurred a single time. Roughly a quarter of the sample is held by the ten biggest clonotypes.

The chain joins TRBV5-1 to TRBJ2-3, and 8 bases in between align with TRBD2. This receptor was identified in a girl aged 2 to 9 with aplastic anemia, due to receive a stem cell transplant. Sample: PBMCs, taken before TCRalphabeta/CD19-depleted stem cell transplant. The nucleotide sequence is given as TGCGCCAGCAGCGCTCTTCCGGGGGGGAGCACAGATACGCAGTATTTT. The encoded protein is CASSALPGGSTDTQYF.